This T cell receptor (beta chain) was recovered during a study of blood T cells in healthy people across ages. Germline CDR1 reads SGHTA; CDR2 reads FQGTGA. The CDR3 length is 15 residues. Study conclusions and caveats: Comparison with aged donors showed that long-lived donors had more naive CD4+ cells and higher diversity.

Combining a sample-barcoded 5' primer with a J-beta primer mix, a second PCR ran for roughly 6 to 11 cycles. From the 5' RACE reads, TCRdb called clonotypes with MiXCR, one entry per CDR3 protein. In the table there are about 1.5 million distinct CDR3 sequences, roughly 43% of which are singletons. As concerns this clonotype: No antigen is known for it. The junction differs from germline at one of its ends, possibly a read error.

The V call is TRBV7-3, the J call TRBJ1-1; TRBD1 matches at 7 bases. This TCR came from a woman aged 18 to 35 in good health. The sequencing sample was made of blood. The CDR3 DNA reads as TGTGCCAACAGCTTAACGACAGGGCTGAACACTGAAGCTTTCTTT. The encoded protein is CANSLTTGLNTEAFF.